The next 15 T cell receptor beta chains were all read from a single sample in a study of shared clonotypes between healthy human individuals. Some clones are missing from TCRdb's copy, which holds only in-frame ones; the method was immunoSEQ multiplex PCR. This sample has about 2,500,000 clones, with over 85% found just once. Sequenced: naive CD4+ T cells sorted from blood. The subset is: CD45RA+ positively selected. The receptors originated from a man aged 18 to 35 in good health.

As for this clone: Other DNA sequences in this specimen translate into the identical CDR3. The CDR3 loop reads CASSVDRNYGYTF. CDR3 coding DNA: TGTGCCAGCAGCGTCGACAGAAACTATGGCTACACCTTC. This chain connects TRBV6-1 to TRBJ1-2; TRBD1 might be the D (5 bases). Trimming shortened V by 6 bases and J by 2 bases, and 10 bases separated the two germline ends. The CDR3 spans 13 residues. Germline CDR1 and CDR2: MNHNS and SASEGT.

The V call is TRBV29-1, the J call TRBJ2-1; 9 nucleotides match TRBD2. CDR3 length: 14 residues. In germline, CDR1 is SQVTM, CDR2 ANQGSEA. Trimming cost V 3 bases and J 4 bases; bases outside gene matches: 4. The CDR3 spells CSVDRLAGYNEQFF. The CDR3 DNA follows: TGCAGCGTTGATCGCCTAGCGGGGTACAATGAGCAGTTCTTC.

This chain links TRBV7-8 with TRBJ1-2; the match to TRBD1 covers 8 bases. Trimming at V came to 3 bases and at J to 7 bases, leaving 13 bases not matched to a gene. The CDR3 contains 16 residues. CDR1 is SGHVS, CDR2 FQNEAQ, per germline. The CDR3 spells CASSFQGAGGLSGYTF. CDR3 sequence (DNA): TGTGCCAGCAGCTTCCAGGGGGCAGGGGGTTTGTCTGGCTACACCTTC.

The V and J genes are TRBV5-4 and TRBJ1-4, with TRBD1 as a possible D gene (6 bases). V was clipped by 4 bases and J by 8 bases, with 15 bases between them. The germline V gene encodes CDR1 SGHNT and CDR2 YYREEE (reference sequence). The CDR3 is made up of 14 amino acids. Here the CDR3 DNA reads TGTGCCAGCAGCACACAGGGCGCGGGAGAAAAACTGTTTTTT. Translated, it gives CASSTQGAGEKLFF.

The chain recombines TRBV9 with TRBJ1-5; maybe TRBD1 (5 bases). This CDR3 is 13 amino acids long. CDR1 and CDR2 from the germline V gene are SGDLS and YYNGEE. Trimming pared 0 bases from V and 7 bases from J, leaving 8 bases between. The CDR3 protein is CASSVDEGQPQHF. The CDR3 coding sequence is TGTGCCAGCAGCGTAGATGAGGGGCAGCCCCAGCATTTT.

A few counts support this clone. The rearrangement links TRBV28 to TRBJ1-5; possible D gene TRBD1, 5 bases. V was trimmed by 4 bases and J by 5 bases, leaving 12 bases between them. The CDR3 runs 14 residues. Germline CDR1 MDHEN, CDR2 SYDVKM. CDR3 region: CASSSPQTDQPQHF. CDR3 bases: TGTGCCAGCAGTTCCCCTCAGACAGATCAGCCCCAGCATTTT.

The CDR3 nucleotides read TGTGCCAGCAGTTATGACACCGGCGTCTACGAGCAGTACTTC. Protein product: CASSYDTGVYEQYF. V usage is TRBV6-5 and J usage is TRBJ2-7, with D uncertain. CDR3 length equals 14 residues. Germline assignment: CDR1 MNHEY and CDR2 SVGAGI. Trimming removed 3 bases at V and 3 bases at J, with 12 bases between.

The J gene is TRBJ2-5, the V gene TRBV7-2, with 7 bases lining up with TRBD1. Unmatched junction bases numbered 6, after V lost 5 bases and J lost 0 bases. CDR3 length: 15 amino acids. Per germline, CDR1 SGHTA and CDR2 FQGNSA. CDR3 loop: CASSPSRGYQETQYF. DNA of the CDR3: TGTGCCAGCAGCCCGAGCAGGGGGTACCAAGAGACCCAGTACTTC. The whole variable domain, remainder taken from reference TRBV7-2 and TRBJ2-5, is GAGVSQSPSNKVTEKGKDVELRCDPISGHTALYWYRQSLGQGLEFLIYFQGNSAPDKSGLPSDRFSAERTGGSVSTLTIQRTQQEDSAVYLCASSPSRGYQETQYFGPGTRLLVL.

CDR3 residues: CASSPMKGSYEQYF. For the CDR3, the DNA is TGTGCCAGCAGCCCCATGAAGGGGAGCTACGAGCAGTACTTC. The chain combines TRBV7-9 with TRBJ2-7; D is possibly TRBD1 or TRBD2 (5 bases each). The CDR3 has 14 amino acids. V was trimmed by 5 bases and J by 3 bases, leaving 14 bases between them. Per germline, CDR1 SEHNR and CDR2 FQNEAQ (reference sequence).

This clone appeared once. The genes are TRBV30 and TRBJ2-7, with D perhaps TRBD1 or TRBD2 (5 bases each). V was pared by 2 bases and J by 6 bases, with 14 bases between. The germline gives CDR1 GTSNPN, CDR2 SVGIG (reference sequence). The CDR3 spans 13 residues. The CDR3 DNA reads as TGTGCCTGGAGTCGGGTTGGGGGAACCGAGCAGTACTTC. It codes for CAWSRVGGTEQYF.

The chain employs TRBV7-8 and TRBJ2-1; TRBD2 agrees at 9 bases. The germline V gene encodes CDR1 SGHVS and CDR2 FQNEAQ. The CDR3 extends over 14 amino acids. J gave up 8 bases and V 3 bases, and 5 bases lay outside the gene matches. CDR3 protein: CASSFPAGGYEQFF. DNA of the CDR3: TGTGCCAGCAGCTTCCCAGCGGGGGGATATGAGCAGTTCTTC.

The rearrangement joins TRBV19 to TRBJ1-4, with 7 positions matching TRBD1. CDR1 and CDR2 from the germline V gene are LNHDA and SQIVND (reference sequence). Trimming cost V 6 bases and J 8 bases; bases outside gene matches: 6. CDR3 length: 13 amino acids. The CDR3 coding sequence is TGTGCCAGTAGCATGACAGGGAGGGAAAAACTGTTTTTT. Translating gives CASSMTGREKLFF. Complete variable domain (other parts from reference TRBV19 and TRBJ1-4): DGGITQSPKYLFRKEGQNVTLSCEQNLNHDAMYWYRQDPGQGLRLIYYSQIVNDFQKGDIAEGYSVSREKKESFPLTVTSAQKNPTAFYLCASSMTGREKLFFGSGTQLSVL.

The V call is TRBV2, the J call TRBJ2-3, with a weak D call TRBD1 (6 bases). CDR3 length equals 16 residues. The V and J ends lost 5 bases and 0 bases respectively, with 15 bases between them. The germline gives CDR1 SNHLY, CDR2 FYNNEI. The CDR3 is CASSKTGRFSTDTQYF. Written as DNA, the CDR3 is TGTGCCAGCAGTAAAACAGGGCGTTTTAGCACAGATACGCAGTATTTT.

The chain joins TRBV7-8 to TRBJ1-1; 8 positions match TRBD1. Per the germline V gene, CDR1 is SGHVS and CDR2 is FQNEAQ. The CDR3 contains 16 residues. V dropped 5 bases and J dropped 5; count of bases not matched to a gene: 13. The CDR3 nucleotides read TGTGCCAGCAGCCCCCGGACAGGGCAGGAGTGGACTGAAGCTTTCTTT. It codes for CASSPRTGQEWTEAFF. Full variable domain (outside the CDR3, taken from reference TRBV7-8 and TRBJ1-1): GAGVSQSPRYKVAKRGQDVALRCDPISGHVSLFWYQQALGQGPEFLTYFQNEAQLDKSGLPSDRFFAERPEGSVSTLKIQRTQQEDSAVYLCASSPRTGQEWTEAFFGQGTRLTVV.

The V gene is TRBV4-3, the J gene TRBJ2-1; 9 nucleotides align to TRBD2. CDR1 is LGHNA and CDR2 is YSLEER in the germline V gene. This CDR3 region has 16 residues. The V and J ends lost 1 base and 5 bases, in that order; junction bases with no gene match: 6. CDR3: CASSQATSGYDNEQFF. CDR3 bases: TGCGCCAGCAGCCAAGCGACTAGCGGATATGACAATGAGCAGTTCTTC.